This T cell receptor beta chain was recovered during a study of response to subunit inactivated influenza vaccine. TCRdb itself ran the RT-PCR reads through MiXCR, one entry per CDR3 protein. The top ten clones hold 2.8% of a sample with 500,000 to 550,000 distinct CDR3 sequences, roughly 23% of them seen once. Germline V gene sequence: CDR1 DFQATT, CDR2 SNEGSKA (reference sequence). The junction had 9 bases not matched to a gene; V was cut back by 6 bases and J by 4 bases. This CDR3 has 15 residues. The sample was also reused in another study, on T cells expressing NK-cell markers. That publication notes: Researchers built TCR beta cDNA using 5'RACE template switching with UMIs. It was sorted CD3+CD56+NKG2C+, CD3+CD56+NKG2C- and CD3+CD56-NKG2C+ T cells that supplied the TCR beta repertoires. Among eight sequenced donors, seven carried HCMV seropositivity while one was seronegative.

Sequences were derived from CD4+ T cells sorted from PBMCs, sampled about 12 days after vaccination. The chain has TRBV20-1 and TRBJ2-3, with 11 bases fitting TRBD2. The TCR originated in a man aged 50-59 years who received an inactivated influenza vaccine. CDR3 protein: CSAGDSGRGSDTQYF. The CDR3 nucleotides read TGCAGTGCAGGGGATAGCGGGAGGGGGTCAGATACGCAGTATTTT.